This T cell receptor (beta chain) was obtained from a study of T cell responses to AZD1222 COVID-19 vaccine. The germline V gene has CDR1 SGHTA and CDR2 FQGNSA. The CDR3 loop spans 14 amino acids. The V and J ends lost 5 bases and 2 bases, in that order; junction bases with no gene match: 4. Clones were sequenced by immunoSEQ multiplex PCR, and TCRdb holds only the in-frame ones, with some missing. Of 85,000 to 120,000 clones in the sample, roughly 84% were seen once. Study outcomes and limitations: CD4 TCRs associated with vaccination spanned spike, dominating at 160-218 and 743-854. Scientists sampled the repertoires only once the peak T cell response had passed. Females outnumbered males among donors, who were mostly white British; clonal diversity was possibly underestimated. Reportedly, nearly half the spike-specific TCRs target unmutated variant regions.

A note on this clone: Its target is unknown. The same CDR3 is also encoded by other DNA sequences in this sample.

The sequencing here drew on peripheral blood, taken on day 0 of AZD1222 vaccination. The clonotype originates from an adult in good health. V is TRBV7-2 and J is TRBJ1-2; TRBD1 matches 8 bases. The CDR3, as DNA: TGTGCCAGCAGCCGCGACAGGGGAAACTATGGCTACACCTTC. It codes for CASSRDRGNYGYTF.